This TCR beta chain was identified during a study of blood T cell repertoires in COVID-19 (dated by TCRdb to 2020 to 2022). With regard to the full study: The collaborator samples originated in the United States, Italy and Spain and spanned the acute and convalescent phases of COVID-19. The prospective study material was composed of cDNA or gDNA derived from T cells, B-cell-depleted T cells, or PBMCs. Deeply sampled blood TCRbeta repertoires from subjects exposed to, actively infected with, or recovered from COVID-19 were included in the dataset. The repertoires were released in a freely available public database intended as a resource for research on the immune response to SARS-CoV-2. Samples were obtained from the ongoing ImmuneRACE study (first 160 participants) and from 1,254 subjects provided by 6 global collaborators. Sample metadata almost always included a de-identified subject ID, COVID-19 status, age in years and sex. Where available, HLA class I and class II types were taken from metadata supplied by the sample provider and were not determined by assay-based typing.

V ends up 8 bases short and J 6 bases short, with an unmatched junction base count of 0. Its CDR3 holds 13 amino acids, cysteine through phenylalanine. Only the CDR3 portion is preserved as DNA: 39 bases, with reading frame beginning at the first base. Looking up the germline V gene (reference sequence) yields CDR1 LNHDA and CDR2 SQIVND. Summary of the overall study and its limitations: The amount of clinical and demographic metadata varied by source and participant and was provided uncurated.

The collaborating institutions used their own protocols to collect whole blood in K2EDTA tubes. For TCRbeta analysis, collaborator samples were shipped as frozen whole blood, as isolated PBMCs, or as DNA extracted from either sample type. On this clone itself: No cognate antigen has been identified for it. No base quality information exists; no much larger clone differs at one position.

TCRbeta CDR3 regions were amplified from genomic DNA by means of the immunoSEQ Assay, a bias-controlled multiplex PCR. The published analysis was carried out like this. The number of nucleated cells in each sample was estimated by amplification of reference gene primers within the assay. Sequence reads were collapsed and filtered to measure the absolute abundance of every unique TCRbeta CDR3 rearrangement. Productive Simpson clonality was computed per sample as the square root of Simpson's diversity index over productive rearrangements. Not all clones reach the TCRdb copy of this immuneACCESS table, which keeps in-frame sequences only. Checked studies attribute under half of the gap to unresolved V genes and leave the rest unexplained. V, J and clone size were drawn from that table, and D and trimming were deduced from the DNA. The table for this sample lists around 150,000 clones; 60% to 85% of them were counted only once. Roughly 15% of the sample is held by the ten biggest clonotypes.

This sequence originates from a man aged 50-59 years with acute or convalescent COVID-19. Sequenced material: peripheral blood. In this chain, TRBV19 is recombined with TRBJ2-1; TRBD2 matches 14 bases in the middle. The DNA is TGTGCCAGTGGACTAGCGGGGGGCAATGAGCAGTTCTTC. The encoded protein is CASGLAGGNEQFF.